This T cell receptor (beta chain) stems from a study of blood T cells in healthy people across ages. Study-wide findings and caveats: The study could not conclusively compare naive and antigen-experienced cells, given its unsorted PBMCs.

Primers used in a second PCR of about 6 to 12 cycles were a sample-barcoded 5' primer and a J-beta primer mix. Sequencing of every sample gave 2.5 million or more CDR3-containing paired-end reads. TCRdb called the 5' RACE reads again in MiXCR, with one record for every CDR3 protein. The data hold more than 650,000 distinct CDR3 sequences, with over 20% observed a single time. This clonotype was detected only a few times. Antigen unknown. This sequence originates from a man between 65 and 85 years old in good health. Specimen: blood.

The CDR3: CASSQDYPTSGGSSETQYF. The CDR3 DNA reads TGTGCCAGCAGCCAAGATTATCCGACTAGCGGGGGATCTTCGGAGACCCAGTACTTC. This rearrangement joins TRBV3-1 to TRBJ2-5, with 12 bases fitting TRBD2. Trimming at V came to 0 bases and at J to 5 bases, leaving 13 bases not matched to a gene. The CDR3 totals 19 residues. Germline loops: CDR1 LGHDT, CDR2 YNNKEL (reference sequence).